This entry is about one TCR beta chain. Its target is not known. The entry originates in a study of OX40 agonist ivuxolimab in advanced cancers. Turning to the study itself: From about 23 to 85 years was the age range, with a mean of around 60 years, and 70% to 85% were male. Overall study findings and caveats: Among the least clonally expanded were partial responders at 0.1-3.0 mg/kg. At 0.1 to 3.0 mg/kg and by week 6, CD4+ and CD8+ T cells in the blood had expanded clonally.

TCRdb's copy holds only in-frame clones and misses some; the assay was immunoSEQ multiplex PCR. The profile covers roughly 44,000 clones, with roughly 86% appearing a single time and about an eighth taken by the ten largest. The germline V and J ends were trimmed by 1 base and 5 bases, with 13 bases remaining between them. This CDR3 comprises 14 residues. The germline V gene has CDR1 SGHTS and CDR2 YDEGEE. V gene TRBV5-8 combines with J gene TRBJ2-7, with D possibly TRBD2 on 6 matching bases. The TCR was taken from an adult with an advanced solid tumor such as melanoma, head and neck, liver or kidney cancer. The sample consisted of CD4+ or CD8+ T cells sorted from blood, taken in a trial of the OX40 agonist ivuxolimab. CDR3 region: CASSLLAGRHEQYF. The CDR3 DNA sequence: TGTGCCAGCAGCTTGCTGGCAGGGAGGCACGAGCAGTACTTC.